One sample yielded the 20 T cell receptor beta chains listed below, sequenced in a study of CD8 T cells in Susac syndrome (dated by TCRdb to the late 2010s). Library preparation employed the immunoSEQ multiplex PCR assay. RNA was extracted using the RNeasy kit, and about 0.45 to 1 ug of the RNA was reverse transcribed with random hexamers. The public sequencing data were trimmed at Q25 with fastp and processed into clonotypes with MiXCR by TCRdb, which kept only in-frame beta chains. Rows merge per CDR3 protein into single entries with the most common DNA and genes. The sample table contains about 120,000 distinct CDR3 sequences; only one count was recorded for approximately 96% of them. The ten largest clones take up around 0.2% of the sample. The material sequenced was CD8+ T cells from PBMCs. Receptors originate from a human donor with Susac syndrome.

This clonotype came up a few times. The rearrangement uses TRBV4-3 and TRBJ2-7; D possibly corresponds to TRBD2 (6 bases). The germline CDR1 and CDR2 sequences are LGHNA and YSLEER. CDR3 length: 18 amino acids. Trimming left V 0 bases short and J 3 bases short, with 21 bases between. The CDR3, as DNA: TGCGCCAGCAGCCAAGATCGCCTAGCGAGTTTCCCTGGCTACGAGCAGTACTTC. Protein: CASSQDRLASFPGYEQYF.

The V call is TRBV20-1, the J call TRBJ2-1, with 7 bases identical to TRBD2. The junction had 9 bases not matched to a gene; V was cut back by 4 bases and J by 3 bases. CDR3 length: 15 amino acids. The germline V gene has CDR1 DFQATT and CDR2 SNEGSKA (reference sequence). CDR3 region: CSATLKAGVYNEQFF. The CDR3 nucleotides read TGCAGTGCTACCCTGAAGGCGGGAGTCTACAATGAGCAGTTCTTC.

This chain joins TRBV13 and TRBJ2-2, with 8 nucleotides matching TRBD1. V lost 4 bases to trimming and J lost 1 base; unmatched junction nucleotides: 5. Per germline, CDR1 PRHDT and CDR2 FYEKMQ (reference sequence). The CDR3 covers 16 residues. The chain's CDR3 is CASSSRDRGNTGELFF. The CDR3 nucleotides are TGTGCCAGCAGCTCCCGTGACAGGGGGAACACCGGGGAGCTGTTTTTT.

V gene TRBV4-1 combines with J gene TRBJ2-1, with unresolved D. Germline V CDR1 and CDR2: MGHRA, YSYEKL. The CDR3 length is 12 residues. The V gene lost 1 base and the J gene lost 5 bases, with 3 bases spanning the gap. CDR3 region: CASSQGHNEQFF. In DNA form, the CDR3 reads TGCGCCAGCAGCCAAGGTCACAATGAGCAGTTCTTC.

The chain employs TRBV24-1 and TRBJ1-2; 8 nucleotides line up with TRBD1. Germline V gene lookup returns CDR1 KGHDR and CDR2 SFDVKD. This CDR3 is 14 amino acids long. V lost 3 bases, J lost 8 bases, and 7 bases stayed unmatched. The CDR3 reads CATSDRTGYKGYTF. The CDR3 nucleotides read TGTGCCACCAGTGATCGGACAGGGTATAAGGGCTACACCTTC.

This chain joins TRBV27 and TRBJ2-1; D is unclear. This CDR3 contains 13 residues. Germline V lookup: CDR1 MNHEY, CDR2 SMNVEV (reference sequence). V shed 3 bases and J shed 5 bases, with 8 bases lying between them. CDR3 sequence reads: CASSFGSDNEQFF. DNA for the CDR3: TGTGCCAGCAGTTTTGGGTCGGACAATGAGCAGTTCTTC.

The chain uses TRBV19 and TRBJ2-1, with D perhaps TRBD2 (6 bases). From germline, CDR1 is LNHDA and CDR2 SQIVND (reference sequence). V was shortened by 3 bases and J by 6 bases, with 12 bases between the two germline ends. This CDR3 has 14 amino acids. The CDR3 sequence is CASSMSAGINEQFF. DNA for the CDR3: TGTGCCAGTAGTATGTCAGCGGGTATCAATGAGCAGTTCTTC. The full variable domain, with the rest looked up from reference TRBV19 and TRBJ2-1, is DGGITQSPKYLFRKEGQNVTLSCEQNLNHDAMYWYRQDPGQGLRLIYYSQIVNDFQKGDIAEGYSVSREKKESFPLTVTSAQKNPTAFYLCASSMSAGINEQFFGPGTRLTVL.

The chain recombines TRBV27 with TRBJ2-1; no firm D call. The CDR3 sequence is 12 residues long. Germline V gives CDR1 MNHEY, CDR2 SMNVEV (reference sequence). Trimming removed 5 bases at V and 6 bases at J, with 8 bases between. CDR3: CASSGGTNEQFF. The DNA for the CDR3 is TGTGCCAGCAGTGGTGGAACCAATGAGCAGTTCTTC.

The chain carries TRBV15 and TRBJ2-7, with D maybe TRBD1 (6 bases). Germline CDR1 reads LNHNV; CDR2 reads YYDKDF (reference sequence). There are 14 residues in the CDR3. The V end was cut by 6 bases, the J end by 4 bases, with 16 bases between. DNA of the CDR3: TGTGCCACCAGAAACGGGACATCGATTTACGAGCAGTACTTC. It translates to CATRNGTSIYEQYF.

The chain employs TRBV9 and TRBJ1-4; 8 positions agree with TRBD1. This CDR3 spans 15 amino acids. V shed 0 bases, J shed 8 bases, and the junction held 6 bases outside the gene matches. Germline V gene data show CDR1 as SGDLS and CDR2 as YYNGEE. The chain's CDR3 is CASSVEGTGSEKLFF. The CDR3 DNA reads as TGTGCCAGCAGCGTAGAAGGGACAGGAAGCGAAAAACTGTTTTTT.

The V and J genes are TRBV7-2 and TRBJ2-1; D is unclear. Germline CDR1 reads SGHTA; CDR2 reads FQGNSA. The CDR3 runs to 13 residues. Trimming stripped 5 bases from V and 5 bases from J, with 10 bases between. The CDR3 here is CASSQKLHNEQFF. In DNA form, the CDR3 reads TGTGCCAGCAGCCAGAAGCTCCACAATGAGCAGTTCTTC.

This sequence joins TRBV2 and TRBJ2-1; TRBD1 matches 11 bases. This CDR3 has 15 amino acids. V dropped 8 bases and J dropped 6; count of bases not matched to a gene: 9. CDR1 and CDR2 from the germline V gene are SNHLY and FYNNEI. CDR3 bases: TGTGCCAGCGGTTCCGGGACAGGGGGACTCAATGAGCAGTTCTTC. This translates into CASGSGTGGLNEQFF.

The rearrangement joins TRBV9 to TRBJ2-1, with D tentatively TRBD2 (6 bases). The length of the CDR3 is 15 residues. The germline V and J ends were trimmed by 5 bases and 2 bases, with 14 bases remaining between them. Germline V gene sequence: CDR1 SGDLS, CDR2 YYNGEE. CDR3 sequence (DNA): TGTGCCAGCAGTCCCGGAGGGGACCCCTACAATGAGCAGTTCTTC. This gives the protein CASSPGGDPYNEQFF.

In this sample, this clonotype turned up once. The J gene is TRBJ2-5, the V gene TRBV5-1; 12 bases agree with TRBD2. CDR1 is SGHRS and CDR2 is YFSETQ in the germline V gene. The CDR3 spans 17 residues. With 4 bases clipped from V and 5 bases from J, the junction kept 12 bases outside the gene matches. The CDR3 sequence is CASSQLTSGSGRETQYF. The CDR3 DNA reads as TGCGCCAGCAGCCAACTGACTAGCGGGAGTGGGCGGGAGACCCAGTACTTC.

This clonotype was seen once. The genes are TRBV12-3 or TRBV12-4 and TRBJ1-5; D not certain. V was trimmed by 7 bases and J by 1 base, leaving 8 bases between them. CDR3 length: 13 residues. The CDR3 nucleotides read TGTGCCAGCAAGGAGTCAAGCAATCAGCCCCAGCATTTT. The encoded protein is CASKESSNQPQHF.

In DNA, the CDR3 is TGTGCCTGGAGTGTCAGAGGGGGCACTGAAGCTTTCTTT. It is translated as CAWSVRGGTEAFF. This chain uses TRBV30 with TRBJ1-1; perhaps TRBD1 as D (6 bases). The V end lost 0 bases, the J end lost 4 bases, and 9 bases lay between the germline ends. The CDR3 has 13 amino acids. The germline CDR1 and CDR2 sequences are GTSNPN and SVGIG (reference sequence).

The chain's CDR3 is CASSEGTGGVYEQYF. CDR3 DNA sequence: TGTGCCAGCAGTGAAGGGACAGGGGGCGTCTACGAGCAGTACTTC. This chain links TRBV6-1 with TRBJ2-7, with TRBD1 matching 11 bases. Germline-derived CDR1 and CDR2 are MNHNS and SASEGT. The CDR3 spans 15 residues. After removal of 1 base from V and 3 bases from J, the junction contained 2 bases not matched to a gene.

The chain's CDR3 is CASSEQGWGADTQYF. DNA for the CDR3: TGTGCCAGCAGCGAACAGGGTTGGGGCGCAGATACGCAGTATTTT. V gene TRBV6-4 combines with J gene TRBJ2-3; TRBD1 is a possible D gene (6 bases). The germline V and J ends were trimmed by 6 bases and 4 bases, with 17 bases remaining between them. CDR1 and CDR2 (germline): MRHNA, SNTAGT. The CDR3 consists of 15 residues.

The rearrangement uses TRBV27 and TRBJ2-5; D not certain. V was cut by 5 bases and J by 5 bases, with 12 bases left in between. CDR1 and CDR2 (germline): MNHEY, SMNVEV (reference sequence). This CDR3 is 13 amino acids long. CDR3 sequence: CASSPNSGETQYF. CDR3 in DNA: TGTGCCAGCAGTCCTAATTCTGGGGAGACCCAGTACTTC.

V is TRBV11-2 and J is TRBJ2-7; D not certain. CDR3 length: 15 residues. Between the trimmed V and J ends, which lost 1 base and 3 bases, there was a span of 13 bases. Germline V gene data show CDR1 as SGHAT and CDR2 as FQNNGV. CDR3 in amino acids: CASSLASGGSYEQYF. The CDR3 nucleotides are TGTGCCAGCAGCTTAGCGTCCGGTGGAAGCTACGAGCAGTACTTC.